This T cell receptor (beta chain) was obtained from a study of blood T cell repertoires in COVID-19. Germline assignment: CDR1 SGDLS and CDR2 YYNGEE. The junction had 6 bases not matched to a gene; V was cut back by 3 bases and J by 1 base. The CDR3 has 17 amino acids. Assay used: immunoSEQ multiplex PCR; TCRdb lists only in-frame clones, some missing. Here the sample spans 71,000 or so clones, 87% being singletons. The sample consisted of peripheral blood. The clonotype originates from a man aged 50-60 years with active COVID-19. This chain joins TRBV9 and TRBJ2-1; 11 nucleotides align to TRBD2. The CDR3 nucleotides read TGTGCCAGCAGCGGATCGACTAGCGGGGCTTCCTACAATGAGCAGTTCTTC. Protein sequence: CASSGSTSGASYNEQFF. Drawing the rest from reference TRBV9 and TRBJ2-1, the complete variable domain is DSGVTQTPKHLITATGQRVTLRCSPRSGDLSVYWYQQSLDQGLQFLIQYYNGEERAKGNILERFSAQQFPDLHSELNLSSLELGDSALYFCASSGSTSGASYNEQFFGPGTRLTVL.